The next 18 T cell receptor beta chains were all read from a single sample in a study of blood T cells in healthy people across ages. Combining a sample-barcoded 5' primer with a J-beta primer mix, a second PCR ran for roughly 7 to 12 cycles. MiXCR, run by TCRdb on the 5' RACE reads, gives a single entry per CDR3 protein. The sample has roughly 1,100,000 distinct CDR3 sequences; 25% are singletons. Separately, the same data were catalogued under a study of T cells of mothers and their children.

Material for sequencing was blood. Source of these receptors: a girl aged 2 to 10 in good health.

This clonotype has just a few counts. The rearrangement joins TRBV24-1 to TRBJ2-5; TRBD1 matches 11 bases. The CDR3 runs 14 residues. The V gene's germline CDR1 is KGHDR and CDR2 SFDVKD. After removal of 6 bases from V and 4 bases from J, the junction contained 3 bases not matched to a gene. This chain's CDR3 is CATSSDRGLETQYF. The CDR3 DNA reads TGTGCCACCAGTTCGGACAGGGGGCTAGAGACCCAGTACTTC.

This clonotype was picked up a small number of times. The DNA of the CDR3 is TGTGCCAGCATCCCTAGAATAGCGGCCTTCACAGATACGCAGTATTTT. It encodes CASIPRIAAFTDTQYF. The chain employs TRBV6-2 or TRBV6-3 and TRBJ2-3; D may be TRBD2 (6 bases). Germline V gene lookup returns CDR1 MNHEY and CDR2 SVGEGT. V gave up 7 bases and J gave up 2 bases, with 19 bases separating them. The CDR3 has 16 amino acids.

This clonotype was counted many times. The chain joins TRBV28 to TRBJ2-3; D uncertain. Trimming shortened V by 7 bases and J by 0 bases, and 8 bases separated the two germline ends. Germline CDR1 and CDR2: MDHEN and SYDVKM. This CDR3 contains 13 residues. This CDR3 reads CASTISSTDTQYF. CDR3 bases: TGTGCCAGCACGATTTCTAGCACAGATACGCAGTATTTT.

This chain links TRBV4-2 with TRBJ2-3, with 10 bases that match TRBD2. The CDR3 runs 16 residues. J gave up 2 bases and V 4 bases, and 6 bases lay outside the gene matches. Per germline, CDR1 LGHNA and CDR2 YNFKEQ. The CDR3 DNA sequence: TGTGCCAGCAGCCGTATAGCGGGGGGAAACACAGATACGCAGTATTTT. This codes for CASSRIAGGNTDTQYF.

The chain uses TRBV20-1 and TRBJ2-7; 8 nucleotides align to TRBD2. V was pared by 3 bases and J by 5 bases, with 3 bases of the junction left unmatched. The CDR3 consists of 12 residues. Germline values: CDR1 DFQATT, CDR2 SNEGSKA (reference sequence). The CDR3 protein is CSASGGAHEQYF. In nucleotides, the CDR3 is TGCAGTGCTAGCGGGGGGGCCCACGAGCAGTACTTC.

This clonotype was detected a few times. The chain is built from TRBV29-1 and TRBJ2-5; 11 bases line up with TRBD2. The germline V gene has CDR1 SQVTM and CDR2 ANQGSEA. V trimming: 4 bases; J trimming: 4 bases; junction bases outside the gene matches: 5. The CDR3 sequence is 14 residues long. In DNA, the CDR3 is TGCAGCGTTGTAGCGGGAGGGAGCGGAGAGACCCAGTACTTC. Its protein is CSVVAGGSGETQYF.

The chain couples TRBV20-1 to TRBJ2-1; 8 bases map to TRBD1. The J call may be faulty, since TRBJ2-5 better matches the DNA end. Germline V CDR1 and CDR2: DFQATT, SNEGSKA (reference sequence). The CDR3 consists of 15 residues. The CDR3 region is CSASVQQGVLETQYF. The CDR3 DNA is TGCAGTGCTAGTGTTCAACAGGGGGTTCTCGAGACCCAGTACTTC.

CDR3 nucleotides: TGTGCCAGCAGCTTAGAACGCGGGGGTTGGAATGAGCAGTTCTTC. Translating gives CASSLERGGWNEQFF. The chain combines TRBV7-6 with TRBJ2-1, with 7 bases aligning to TRBD2. From germline, CDR1 is SGHVS and CDR2 FNYEAQ. V trimming: 1 base; J trimming: 7 bases; junction bases outside the gene matches: 7. The CDR3 length is 15 residues.

This chain joins TRBV5-1 and TRBJ2-1; D unclear. V shed 1 base and J shed 8 bases, with 22 bases lying between them. The CDR3 runs to 17 residues. From germline, CDR1 is SGHRS and CDR2 YFSETQ. Here the CDR3 reads CASSLQSGPVRVDEQFF. Written as DNA, the CDR3 is TGCGCCAGCAGCTTGCAGTCAGGCCCTGTACGAGTCGATGAGCAGTTCTTC.

The J gene is TRBJ2-7, the V gene TRBV4-2, with D tentatively TRBD1 or TRBD2 (5 bases each). Germline-derived CDR1 and CDR2 are LGHNA and YNFKEQ. Trimming left V 4 bases short and J 7 bases short, with 23 bases between. This CDR3 contains 16 residues. Here the CDR3 DNA reads TGTGCCAGCAGCCCAGGGATAGTGCAGGGAGCTACGGAGCAGTACTTC. Translated: CASSPGIVQGATEQYF.

The V call is TRBV21-1, the J call TRBJ2-5; the table's TRBD2 call for D was not verified on the DNA. TRBV21-1 is marked as a pseudogene. The CDR3 totals 17 residues. CDR3 coding DNA: TGTGCCAGCAGCAAAGGGAGAGCTAGCGGGAGGAAGAAGACCCAGTACTTC. This encodes CASSKGRASGRKKTQYF.

This clonotype came up a few times. The rearrangement uses TRBV29-1 and TRBJ2-7; the match to TRBD1 covers 9 bases. Per germline, CDR1 SQVTM and CDR2 ANQGSEA. The CDR3 runs 15 residues. V lost 7 bases, J lost 3 bases, and 13 bases stayed unmatched. The CDR3 nucleotides are TGCAGCGCTGCACCGGGACAGGGCTTAGGCTACGAGCAGTACTTC. It specifies CSAAPGQGLGYEQYF.

J is TRBJ2-7 and V is TRBV29-1; the D gene is possibly TRBD1 (5 bases). This CDR3 spans 11 amino acids. CDR1 is SQVTM, CDR2 ANQGSEA, per germline. DNA for the CDR3: TGCAGTACCATTTGGGGCGGCGAGCAGTACTTC. Protein sequence: CSTIWGGEQYF.

The chain links TRBV7-9 to TRBJ2-3, with D maybe TRBD1 (5 bases). Germline lookup yields CDR1 SEHNR and CDR2 FQNEAQ (reference sequence). CDR3 length: 15 amino acids. V was clipped by 2 bases and J by 1 base, with 10 bases between them. The DNA for the CDR3 is TGTGCCAGCAGCTTAACGGAACAGGGCACAGATACGCAGTATTTT. It is translated as CASSLTEQGTDTQYF.

Here the CDR3 reads CASSRDRASGGTEAFF. CDR3 in DNA: TGTGCCAGCTCACGGGACAGGGCCTCTGGAGGCACTGAAGCTTTCTTT. J is TRBJ1-1 and V is TRBV18; 9 bases are a match to TRBD1. CDR3 size: 16 residues. J was trimmed by 4 bases and V by 4 bases; bases with no gene match: 10. The germline gives CDR1 KGHSH, CDR2 LQKENI.

This clonotype was seen a handful of times. The chain employs TRBV6-2 or TRBV6-3 and TRBJ1-2; no clear D gene. Germline lookup yields CDR1 MNHEY and CDR2 SVGEGT. The CDR3 spans 13 residues. Between the trimmed V and J ends, which lost 4 bases and 4 bases, there was a span of 10 bases. CDR3: CASSSSVLYGYTF. For the CDR3, the DNA is TGTGCCAGCAGTTCGTCAGTCCTCTATGGCTACACCTTC.

The chain joins TRBV3-1 to TRBJ2-7; D gene ambiguous. This CDR3 contains 13 residues. In germline, CDR1 is LGHDT, CDR2 YNNKEL (reference sequence). The germline V and J ends were trimmed by 5 bases and 2 bases, with 10 bases remaining between them. CDR3 sequence (DNA): TGTGCCAGCAGCAAAGGGTCTACCTACGAGCAGTACTTC. Its translation is CASSKGSTYEQYF.

There are a few counts of this clonotype. The V and J genes are TRBV11-1 and TRBJ1-3; 9 positions match TRBD1. J gave up 0 bases and V 3 bases, and 18 bases lay outside the gene matches. Germline V gives CDR1 SGHAT, CDR2 FQDESV (reference sequence). The CDR3 contains 21 residues. The CDR3 spells CASSFGRPGQGPSASGNTIYF. In DNA form, the CDR3 reads TGTGCCAGCAGCTTTGGCAGACCGGGACAGGGACCGAGTGCCTCTGGAAACACCATATATTTT.